Each of the 32 T cell receptor beta chains below was sequenced from the same sample in a study of post-analysis software for immune sequencing data. Findings and caveats of the study: In patients, a few TRBV segments were more frequent than in controls, with TRBV5-6, TRBV5-1 and TRBV20-1 among them.

Sequencing libraries made from TCR beta cDNA carried unique molecular identifiers. MiXCR, applied by TCRdb to the PCR reads, yields one record per CDR3 protein. This table holds around 200,000 distinct CDR3 sequences, around 29% found once. The antigens for these receptors are not known. Sequences were obtained from blood. Receptors originate from a girl aged 2-17 years with multiple sclerosis.

The CDR3 loop is CASTRGRQGSSYEQYF. The CDR3, as DNA: TGTGCCAGCACCCGGGGGCGCCAGGGCTCCTCCTACGAGCAGTACTTC. The chain recombines TRBV6-6 with TRBJ2-7, with D perhaps assigned TRBD1 or TRBD2 (6 bases each). The V and J ends lost 7 bases and 0 bases respectively, with 19 bases between them. CDR1 MNHNY and CDR2 SVGAGI come from the germline V gene (reference sequence). This CDR3 has 16 amino acids.

A note on this clonotype: This clone may be a read error of a much larger clone one base away. V and J are TRBV5-5 and TRBJ2-5, with D maybe TRBD2 (7 bases). The J call may be wrong; the DNA end is better matched by TRBJ2-1. Germline-derived CDR1 and CDR2 are SGHKS and YYEKEE (reference sequence). This CDR3 is 15 amino acids long. The CDR3 DNA is TGTGCCAGCAGCTTGAGGGGGGGTCACCAAGAGACCCAGTTCTTC. Translation: CASSLRGGHQETQFF.

The sample holds many counts of this clonotype. The rearrangement joins TRBV12-3 or TRBV12-4 to TRBJ2-5; 10 nucleotides align to TRBD2. CDR3 length equals 15 residues. V dropped 1 base and J dropped 5; count of bases not matched to a gene: 4. The CDR3 protein is CASSLGLAGVETQYF. The CDR3 DNA follows: TGTGCCAGCAGTTTAGGTCTAGCGGGAGTCGAGACCCAGTACTTC.

The chain has TRBV5-1 and TRBJ1-5, with D unresolved. The CDR3 is 15 amino acids. V was shortened by 4 bases and J by 7 bases, with 18 bases between the two germline ends. The germline CDR1 and CDR2 sequences are SGHRS and YFSETQ. The CDR3 reads CASSRDALTGQPQHF. CDR3 sequence (DNA): TGCGCCAGCAGCCGAGACGCCCTGACGGGCCAGCCCCAGCATTTT.

This clonotype was detected a few times. The chain combines TRBV3-1 with TRBJ2-7, with 11 positions matching TRBD2. The J segment lost 2 bases and the V segment lost 2 bases, leaving 5 bases of the junction unmatched. This CDR3 is 16 amino acids long. Germline V gene sequence: CDR1 LGHDT, CDR2 YNNKEL (reference sequence). CDR3 nucleotide sequence: TGTGCCAGCAGCCAACTAGCGGGGGGAGGAACCTACGAGCAGTACTTC. Amino acids: CASSQLAGGGTYEQYF.

Only a few counts were recorded for this clonotype. V is TRBV7-2 and J is TRBJ2-4; D unresolved. CDR1 SGHTA and CDR2 FQGNSA come from the germline V gene. V was shortened by 5 bases and J by 0 bases, with 11 bases between the two germline ends. The CDR3 consists of 15 residues. The CDR3 loop reads CASSSFGLAKNIQYF. The CDR3, as DNA: TGTGCCAGCAGCAGTTTTGGGTTAGCCAAAAACATTCAGTACTTC. The whole variable domain, filled in from reference TRBV7-2 and TRBJ2-4, reads GAGVSQSPSNKVTEKGKDVELRCDPISGHTALYWYRQSLGQGLEFLIYFQGNSAPDKSGLPSDRFSAERTGGSVSTLTIQRTQQEDSAVYLCASSSFGLAKNIQYFGAGTRLSVL.

This clonotype was detected only a few times. The gene calls are TRBV11-2 and TRBJ1-2, with a weak D call TRBD1 (6 bases). Germline values: CDR1 SGHAT, CDR2 FQNNGV. V lost 1 base to trimming and J lost 2 bases, with 8 bases between them. The CDR3 is made up of 14 amino acids. DNA for the CDR3: TGTGCCAGCAGCTTAGGGGGGCCCAACTATGGCTACACCTTC. This codes for CASSLGGPNYGYTF. Based on the CDR3 plus reference TRBV11-2 and TRBJ1-2, the full variable domain is EAGVAQSPRYKIIEKRQSVAFWCNPISGHATLYWYQQILGQGPKLLIQFQNNGVVDDSQLPKDRFSAERLKGVDSTLKIQPAKLEDSAVYLCASSLGGPNYGYTFGSGTRLTVV.

A few counts support this clonotype. V gene TRBV4-2 combines with J gene TRBJ2-2, with TRBD1 identical over 9 bases. With 0 bases clipped from V and 9 bases from J, the junction kept 11 bases outside the gene matches. The CDR3 is made up of 17 amino acids. Germline CDR1 is LGHNA and CDR2 is YNFKEQ. The CDR3 coding sequence is TGTGCCAGCAGCCAAGATCGAGGGACAGGGCGGCCTCGGGAGCTGTTTTTT. It translates to CASSQDRGTGRPRELFF.

This clonotype was counted at least ten times. J is TRBJ1-2 and V is TRBV12-3 or TRBV12-4, with 7 nucleotides matching TRBD1. J was trimmed by 6 bases and V by 6 bases; bases with no gene match: 13. The CDR3 sequence is 15 residues long. The CDR3 region is CASSNPGQRTNGYTF. CDR3 nucleotides: TGTGCCAGCAGCAATCCGGGACAGAGAACTAATGGCTACACCTTC.

This clonotype was seen a handful of times. The junction departs from germline at one end; a sequencing error may be responsible. V gene TRBV5-1 combines with J gene TRBJ1-6, with a possible D match to TRBD1 (5 bases). Germline CDR1 reads SGHRS; CDR2 reads YFSETQ. This CDR3 has 14 residues. The CDR3 DNA reads as TGCGCCAGCAGCGTGCCGGGGCCAAATTCACCCCCCCACTTT. Translated, it gives CASSVPGPNSPPHF.

For this clonotype: A much larger clone is a single base away; this may be a read error. This chain connects TRBV29-1 to TRBJ2-1, with D possibly TRBD1 on 6 matching bases. CDR1 is SQVTM and CDR2 is ANQGSEA in the germline V gene. The CDR3 is 10 residues long. The V end lost 3 bases, the J end lost 15 bases, and 12 bases lay between the germline ends. The CDR3 protein is CSVDPGVRFF. The CDR3 nucleotides are TGCAGCGTTGATCCAGGGGTCCGGTTCTTC.

The chain employs TRBV6-6 and TRBJ2-1; D might be TRBD1 (6 bases). This CDR3 has 16 residues. The V gene lost 5 bases and the J gene lost 0 bases, with 14 bases spanning the gap. From germline, CDR1 is MNHNY and CDR2 SVGAGI (reference sequence). DNA of the CDR3: TGTGCCAGCAGTACCCGACAGGCGAGCTCCTACAATGAGCAGTTCTTC. Translating gives CASSTRQASSYNEQFF.

Concerning this clonotype itself: This may come from a read error, since a much larger clone is one base off. This chain joins TRBV6-6 and TRBJ2-1, with 8 bases lining up with TRBD2. The J call is doubtful: the DNA matches TRBJ2-7 better. The CDR3 covers 14 residues. Looked up from germline, CDR1 is MNHNY and CDR2 is SVGAGI (reference sequence). In nucleotides, the CDR3 is TGTGCCAGCAGTAGGACTAGCACCTACAATGAGCAGTACTTC. The encoded protein is CASSRTSTYNEQYF.

This clonotype was counted a few times. This chain connects TRBV3-1 to TRBJ2-6; 7 bases align to TRBD2. The CDR3 has 17 residues. V shed 6 bases, J shed 0 bases, and the junction held 8 bases outside the gene matches. Germline-derived CDR1 and CDR2 are LGHDT and YNNKEL (reference sequence). This chain's CDR3 is CASSERGGGSGANVLTF. The CDR3 nucleotides are TGTGCCAGCAGTGAACGTGGGGGGGGCTCTGGGGCCAACGTCCTGACTTTC.

As concerns this clonotype: A much bigger clone sits one base away, suggesting this may be a read error. The rearrangement uses TRBV12-5 and TRBJ2-5; D is possibly TRBD1 (6 bases). The CDR3 runs 15 residues. CDR1 and CDR2 from the germline V gene are LGHNT and FRNRAP. The germline V and J ends were trimmed by 1 base and 5 bases, with 14 bases remaining between them. CDR3 residues: CASGLGGTQGETQYF. CDR3 coding DNA: TGTGCTAGTGGTTTGGGGGGGACACAAGGGGAGACCCAGTACTTC.

This chain uses TRBV15 with TRBJ2-2, with D perhaps assigned TRBD1 or TRBD2 (5 bases each). The V gene's germline CDR1 is LNHNV and CDR2 YYDKDF (reference sequence). The CDR3 length is 15 residues. V was pared by 0 bases and J by 4 bases, with 9 bases between. The CDR3 nucleotides read TGTGCCACCAGCAGAGATCCAGGGAGCACCGGGGAGCTGTTTTTT. Protein sequence: CATSRDPGSTGELFF.

This clonotype was counted many times. The chain joins TRBV28 to TRBJ2-7; D is unclear. The V gene lost 3 bases and the J gene lost 1 base, with 13 bases spanning the gap. The CDR3 is 15 residues long. Germline assignment: CDR1 MDHEN and CDR2 SYDVKM. Here the CDR3 reads CASSLAGSVSYEQYF. CDR3 nucleotides: TGTGCCAGCAGTTTGGCCGGGTCCGTGTCCTACGAGCAGTACTTC. Full variable domain (rest looked up from reference TRBV28 and TRBJ2-7): DVKVTQSSRYLVKRTGEKVFLECVQDMDHENMFWYRQDPGLGLRLIYFSYDVKMKEKGDIPEGYSVSREKKERFSLILESASTNQTSMYLCASSLAGSVSYEQYFGPGTRLTVT.

This clonotype was counted many times. This chain links TRBV30 with TRBJ2-3, with D maybe TRBD1 (5 bases). This CDR3 spans 12 amino acids. The germline V gene has CDR1 GTSNPN and CDR2 SVGIG (reference sequence). V gave up 4 bases and J gave up 6 bases, with 11 bases separating them. CDR3 region: CAWMQGIDTQYF. In DNA form, the CDR3 reads TGTGCCTGGATGCAGGGAATCGATACGCAGTATTTT.

The chain joins TRBV5-1 to TRBJ1-2; no clear D gene. The CDR3 length is 17 residues. Germline V CDR1 and CDR2: SGHRS, YFSETQ. V lost 4 bases, J lost 6 bases, and 25 bases lay in between. CDR3 loop: CASSLSFSTTTQDGYTF. For the CDR3, the DNA is TGCGCCAGCAGCCTTTCATTCAGTACCACAACCCAGGATGGCTACACCTTC.

About this clonotype: At one boundary the junction diverges from the germline segment, which might be a read error. This chain joins TRBV28 and TRBJ1-2, with D perhaps TRBD1 (5 bases). CDR1 is MDHEN and CDR2 is SYDVKM in the germline V gene. This CDR3 contains 17 residues. This CDR3 is CASSSEGRGLTNYDYTF. Written as DNA, the CDR3 is TGTGCCAGCAGTTCGGAGGGGAGGGGACTAACTAACTATGACTACACCTTC.

This clonotype was recorded many times. This sequence joins TRBV6-5 and TRBJ2-3, with a possible D match to TRBD2 (6 bases). Trimming pared 0 bases from V and 1 base from J, leaving 14 bases between. Germline lookup yields CDR1 MNHEY and CDR2 SVGAGI. This CDR3 spans 17 amino acids. The CDR3 sequence: CASSYSFAGFGTDTQYF. CDR3 DNA: TGTGCCAGCAGTTACTCGTTCGCGGGGTTCGGCACAGATACGCAGTATTTT.

This clonotype appeared many times. V and J are TRBV11-1 and TRBJ1-2; no firm D call. V was clipped by 4 bases and J by 8 bases, with 14 bases between them. CDR3 length: 13 amino acids. Germline CDR1 and CDR2: SGHAT and FQDESV (reference sequence). Written as DNA, the CDR3 is TGTGCCAGCAGCTCCCAGACGGTCGGGGGCTACACCTTC. It yields the protein CASSSQTVGGYTF.

Note on this clonotype: A much larger clone sits a single nucleotide away, making a read error possible. The chain links TRBV4-1 to TRBJ2-1; 10 bases agree with TRBD2. The DNA end favors TRBJ2-7, so the J call may be wrong. This CDR3 contains 18 residues. The germline V gene has CDR1 MGHRA and CDR2 YSYEKL. The CDR3 loop is CASSQDLPGTSVHNEQYF. The CDR3 nucleotides read TGCGCCAGCAGCCAAGACCTTCCCGGGACTAGCGTCCACAATGAGCAGTACTTC.

The table lists this clonotype with a few counts. This sequence joins TRBV29-1 and TRBJ1-2, with 9 nucleotides matching TRBD1. Per germline, CDR1 SQVTM and CDR2 ANQGSEA. CDR3 size: 13 residues. The V segment lost 6 bases and the J segment 8 bases; nucleotides outside the gene matches: 10. The CDR3 bases are TGCAGCGTCCGGACAGGGGCTAGAGAGGGCTACACCTTC. It specifies CSVRTGAREGYTF.

The chain uses TRBV7-2 and TRBJ2-3; 9 bases fit TRBD2. Germline V gene lookup returns CDR1 SGHTA and CDR2 FQGNSA. With V trimmed by 1 base and J by 8 bases, 7 bases remained unmatched. This CDR3 is 15 amino acids long. The chain's CDR3 is CASSLGGTSYGTQYF. CDR3 DNA sequence: TGTGCCAGCAGCTTAGGGGGGACTAGCTATGGTACGCAGTATTTT.

The CDR3 is CASSSGVGQYF. CDR3 nucleotides: TGTGCCAGCAGTTCCGGGGTTGGGCAGTACTTC. J is TRBJ2-7 and V is TRBV6-6; a weak D match, TRBD2 (5 bases). Germline-derived CDR1 and CDR2 are MNHNY and SVGAGI (reference sequence). The CDR3 is 11 residues long. Trimming took off 4 bases at V and 9 bases at J, with 10 bases between the two ends.

This clonotype was counted at least ten times. This chain uses TRBV24-1 with TRBJ2-1, with 7 bases aligning to TRBD1. The junction had 1 base not matched to a gene; V was cut back by 1 base and J by 2 bases. Germline V gene data show CDR1 as KGHDR and CDR2 as SFDVKD. The CDR3 has 15 amino acids. In nucleotides, the CDR3 is TGTGCCACCAGTGATTTTCAGGGGGCCTACAATGAGCAGTTCTTC. Its translation: CATSDFQGAYNEQFF.

The genes are TRBV11-2 and TRBJ1-3; D gene uncertain. V dropped 10 bases and J dropped 0 bases, with 16 bases sitting between them. Looked up from germline, CDR1 is SGHAT and CDR2 is FQNNGV. This CDR3 is built from 15 residues. The CDR3 DNA follows: TGTGCCACCCAGCTTACAAGAAGCTCTGGAAACACCATATATTTT. Translation: CATQLTRSSGNTIYF.

The rearrangement uses TRBV29-1 and TRBJ2-5; 7 nucleotides align to TRBD2. J lost 4 bases, V lost 7 bases, and 9 bases had no gene match. The CDR3 extends over 13 amino acids. In germline, CDR1 is SQVTM, CDR2 ANQGSEA. CDR3 DNA: TGCAGCGGATATGGGGGGGTCGGAGAGACCCAGTACTTC. It encodes CSGYGGVGETQYF.

The V gene is TRBV20-1, the J gene TRBJ2-7; 7 bases are a match to TRBD2. Germline loops: CDR1 DFQATT, CDR2 SNEGSKA (reference sequence). V dropped 6 bases and J dropped 2; count of bases not matched to a gene: 7. The CDR3 sequence is 13 residues long. The CDR3 coding sequence is TGCAGTGCGCAAGAGGGGACTACCTACGAGCAGTACTTC. This codes for CSAQEGTTYEQYF.

This clonotype turned up a few times. The rearrangement uses TRBV29-1 and TRBJ2-1; 7 nucleotides agree with TRBD2. Unmatched junction bases numbered 10, after V lost 5 bases and J lost 9 bases. CDR1 is SQVTM, CDR2 ANQGSEA, per germline. This CDR3 spans 13 amino acids. The CDR3 spells CSVWRELGGEQFF. The CDR3 region has the DNA TGCAGCGTTTGGCGGGAGTTGGGGGGTGAGCAGTTCTTC.

The chain is built from TRBV7-9 and TRBJ1-1, with D tentatively TRBD1 (5 bases). Trimming took 3 bases from V and 4 from J, leaving 12 bases between them. Germline CDR1 is SEHNR and CDR2 is FQNEAQ (reference sequence). The CDR3 runs 14 residues. The CDR3 nucleotides read TGTGCCAGCAGCTTTCAGGGAGGTAGCACTGAAGCTTTCTTT. Protein sequence: CASSFQGGSTEAFF.